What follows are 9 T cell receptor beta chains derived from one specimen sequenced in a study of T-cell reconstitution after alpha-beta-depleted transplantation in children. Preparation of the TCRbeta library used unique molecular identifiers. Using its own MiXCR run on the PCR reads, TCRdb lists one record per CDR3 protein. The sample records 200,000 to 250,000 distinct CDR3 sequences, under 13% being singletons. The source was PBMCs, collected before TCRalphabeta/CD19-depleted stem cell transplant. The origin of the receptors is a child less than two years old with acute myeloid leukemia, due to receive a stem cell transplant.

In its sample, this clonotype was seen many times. CDR3 region: CASSSLQTTDTQYF. The CDR3 nucleotides are TGCGCCAGCAGCTCCTTACAAACCACAGATACGCAGTATTTT. The rearrangement uses TRBV5-1 and TRBJ2-3; no definite D call. The germline V gene has CDR1 SGHRS and CDR2 YFSETQ. The V and J ends lost 3 bases and 2 bases respectively, with 10 bases between them. This CDR3 is 14 amino acids long.

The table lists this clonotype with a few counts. CDR3 DNA sequence: TGTGCCAGCAGTCCCTGGGACTCCTACGGCACAGATACGCAGTATTTT. This gives the protein CASSPWDSYGTDTQYF. The rearrangement links TRBV12-3 or TRBV12-4 to TRBJ2-3; the D gene is possibly TRBD2 (6 bases). The V gene lost 5 bases and the J gene lost 1 base, with 16 bases spanning the gap. The CDR3 contains 16 residues.

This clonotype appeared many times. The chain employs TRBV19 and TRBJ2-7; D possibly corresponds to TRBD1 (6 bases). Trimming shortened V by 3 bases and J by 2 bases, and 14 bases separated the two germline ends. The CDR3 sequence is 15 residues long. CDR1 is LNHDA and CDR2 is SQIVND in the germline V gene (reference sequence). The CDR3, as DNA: TGTGCCAGTAGTATCAGGGACACAGGGACCTACGAGCAGTACTTC. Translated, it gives CASSIRDTGTYEQYF.

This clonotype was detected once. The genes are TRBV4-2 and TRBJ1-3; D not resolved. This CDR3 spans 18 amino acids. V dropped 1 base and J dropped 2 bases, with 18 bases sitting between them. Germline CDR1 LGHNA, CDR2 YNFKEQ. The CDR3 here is CASSQVAPKPLAGNTIYF. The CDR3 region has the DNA TGTGCCAGCAGCCAAGTGGCCCCCAAACCTCTGGCTGGAAACACCATATATTTT.

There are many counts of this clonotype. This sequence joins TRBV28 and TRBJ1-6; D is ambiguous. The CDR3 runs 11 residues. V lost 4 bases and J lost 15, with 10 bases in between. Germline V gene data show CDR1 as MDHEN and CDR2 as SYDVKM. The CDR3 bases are TGTGCCAGCAGTTCAACTCGGTTCCTCCACTTT. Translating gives CASSSTRFLHF.

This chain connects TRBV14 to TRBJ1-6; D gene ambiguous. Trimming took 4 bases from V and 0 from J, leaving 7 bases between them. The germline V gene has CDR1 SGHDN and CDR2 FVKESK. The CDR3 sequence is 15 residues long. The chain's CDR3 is CASSRGSSYNSPLHF. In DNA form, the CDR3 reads TGTGCCAGCAGCCGGGGAAGCTCCTATAATTCACCCCTCCACTTT.

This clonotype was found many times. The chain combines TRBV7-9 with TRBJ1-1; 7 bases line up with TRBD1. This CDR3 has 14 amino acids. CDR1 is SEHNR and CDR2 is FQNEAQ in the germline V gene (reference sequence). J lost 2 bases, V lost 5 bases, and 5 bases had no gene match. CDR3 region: CASSARQGNTEAFF. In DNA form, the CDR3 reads TGTGCCAGCAGCGCTAGACAGGGCAACACTGAAGCTTTCTTT.

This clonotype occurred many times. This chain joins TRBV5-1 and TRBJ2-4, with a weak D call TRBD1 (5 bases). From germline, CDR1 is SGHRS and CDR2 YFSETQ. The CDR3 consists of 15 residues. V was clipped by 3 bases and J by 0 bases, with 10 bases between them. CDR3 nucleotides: TGCGCCAGCAGCTGGGGCCCGCTAGCCAAAAACATTCAGTACTTC. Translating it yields CASSWGPLAKNIQYF.

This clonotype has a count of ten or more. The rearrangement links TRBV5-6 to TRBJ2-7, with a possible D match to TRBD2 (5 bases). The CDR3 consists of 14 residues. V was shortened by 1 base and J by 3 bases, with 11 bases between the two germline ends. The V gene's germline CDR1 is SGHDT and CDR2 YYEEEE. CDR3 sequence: CASSLMGASYEQYF. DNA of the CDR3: TGTGCCAGCAGCTTGATGGGAGCGAGCTACGAGCAGTACTTC.